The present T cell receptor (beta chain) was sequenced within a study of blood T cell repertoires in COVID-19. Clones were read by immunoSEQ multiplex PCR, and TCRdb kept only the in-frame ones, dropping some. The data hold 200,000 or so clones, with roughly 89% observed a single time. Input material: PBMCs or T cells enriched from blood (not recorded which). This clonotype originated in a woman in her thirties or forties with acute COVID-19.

The CDR3 sequence is CASSDRGDTDTQYF. The CDR3 DNA reads as TGTGCCAGCAGTGACAGGGGCGACACAGATACGCAGTATTTT. The chain recombines TRBV6-4 with TRBJ2-3; possible D gene TRBD1, 5 bases. Germline CDR1 and CDR2: MRHNA and SNTAGT. This CDR3 has 14 residues. V was pared by 2 bases and J by 2 bases, with 8 bases between.